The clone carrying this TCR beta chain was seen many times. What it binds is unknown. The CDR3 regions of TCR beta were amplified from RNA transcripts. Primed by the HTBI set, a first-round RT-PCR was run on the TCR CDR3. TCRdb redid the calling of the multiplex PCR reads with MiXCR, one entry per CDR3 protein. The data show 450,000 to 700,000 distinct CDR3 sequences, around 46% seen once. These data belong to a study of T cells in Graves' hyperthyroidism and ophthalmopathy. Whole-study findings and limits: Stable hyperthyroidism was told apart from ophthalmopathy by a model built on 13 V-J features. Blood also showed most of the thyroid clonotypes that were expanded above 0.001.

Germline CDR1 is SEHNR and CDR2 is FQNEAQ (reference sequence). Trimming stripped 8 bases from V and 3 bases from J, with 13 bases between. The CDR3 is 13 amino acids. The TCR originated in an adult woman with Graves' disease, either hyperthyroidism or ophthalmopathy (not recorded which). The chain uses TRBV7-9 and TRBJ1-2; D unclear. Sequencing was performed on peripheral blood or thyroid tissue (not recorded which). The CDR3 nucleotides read TGTGCCAGCTCCATCGGGATCCACTATGGCTACACCTTC. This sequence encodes CASSIGIHYGYTF.